The 21 T cell receptor beta chains below all came from one sample that was sequenced in a study of blood T cell repertoires in COVID-19. Profiled with immunoSEQ multiplex PCR; TCRdb holds only in-frame clones, not every one. The repertoire has 130,000 to 150,000 clones, approximately 86% of them found once; the top ten carry nearly 3%. The sequencing sample was made of peripheral blood. These receptors originate from a woman aged 40 to 49 with active or convalescent COVID-19.

The genes are TRBV6-1 and TRBJ2-7; 7 positions match TRBD2. CDR1 and CDR2 (germline): MNHNS, SASEGT. This CDR3 has 14 amino acids. V shed 0 bases and J 4 bases; nucleotides not matched to a gene: 3. The CDR3 reads CASSEAGGGYEQYF. The CDR3 DNA reads as TGTGCCAGCAGTGAAGCCGGGGGAGGGTACGAGCAGTACTTC.

The chain is built from TRBV6-5 and TRBJ2-7, with TRBD2 as a possible D gene (5 bases). Germline CDR1 reads MNHEY; CDR2 reads SVGAGI. The CDR3 spans 11 residues. Trimming cost V 7 bases and J 4 bases, with 8 bases left between them. The CDR3 sequence: CASTGFYEQYF. For the CDR3, the DNA is TGTGCCAGCACGGGATTTTACGAGCAGTACTTC.

The chain combines TRBV19 with TRBJ2-5; TRBD1 matches 8 bases. The junction had 4 bases not matched to a gene; V was cut back by 7 bases and J by 6 bases. The CDR3 consists of 12 residues. Germline CDR1 is LNHDA and CDR2 is SQIVND (reference sequence). CDR3: CASKGQGQTQYF. CDR3 nucleotide sequence: TGTGCCAGTAAAGGACAGGGCCAGACCCAGTACTTC.

CDR3 sequence: CAIGTGRRYEQFF. Here the CDR3 DNA reads TGTGCCATTGGGACTGGCAGGCGTTATGAGCAGTTCTTC. This chain uses TRBV19 with TRBJ2-1; the D gene is possibly TRBD2 (6 bases). The CDR3 has 13 residues. The V gene lost 10 bases and the J gene lost 8 bases, with 18 bases spanning the gap. Germline loops: CDR1 LNHDA, CDR2 SQIVND (reference sequence).

The chain employs TRBV27 and TRBJ2-7, with D possibly TRBD1 on 6 matching bases. The germline CDR1 and CDR2 sequences are MNHEY and SMNVEV (reference sequence). CDR3 size: 16 residues. The V gene lost 3 bases and the J gene lost 3 bases, with 18 bases spanning the gap. The CDR3 loop is CASSFTLRDNIYEQYF. The CDR3 nucleotides are TGTGCCAGCAGTTTCACCCTCCGGGACAACATCTACGAGCAGTACTTC.

This sequence joins TRBV27 and TRBJ2-3, with 8 bases fitting TRBD1. V trimming: 5 bases; J trimming: 0 bases; junction bases outside the gene matches: 7. In germline, CDR1 is MNHEY, CDR2 SMNVEV (reference sequence). The CDR3 is 16 amino acids. The CDR3 coding sequence is TGTGCCAGCAGTCCACACAGGGGGTCTAGCACAGATACGCAGTATTTT. The encoded protein is CASSPHRGSSTDTQYF.

The rearrangement joins TRBV7-2 to TRBJ1-2; no clear D. V dropped 5 bases and J dropped 4 bases, with 23 bases sitting between them. CDR3 length: 17 amino acids. Germline V gives CDR1 SGHTA, CDR2 FQGNSA. Here the CDR3 reads CASSQTGERGILYGYTF. For the CDR3, the DNA is TGTGCCAGCAGCCAAACCGGTGAACGAGGGATCCTCTATGGCTACACCTTC.

V is TRBV6-5 and J is TRBJ2-5, with D perhaps TRBD2 (6 bases). V was pared by 2 bases and J by 2 bases, with 9 bases between. CDR3 size: 14 residues. The germline gives CDR1 MNHEY, CDR2 SVGAGI. The CDR3 coding sequence is TGTGCCAGCAGTTACGGGGAGGCGCAAGAGACCCAGTACTTC. Translation: CASSYGEAQETQYF.

The chain recombines TRBV28 with TRBJ1-3; 8 nucleotides match TRBD1. Trimming removed 2 bases from V and 2 bases from J; junction bases left unmatched: 2. This CDR3 spans 15 amino acids. Germline V lookup: CDR1 MDHEN, CDR2 SYDVKM. The CDR3 DNA reads TGTGCCAGCAGTTTACCGACAGGGGCTGGAAACACCATATATTTT. The encoded protein is CASSLPTGAGNTIYF. Together with reference TRBV28 and TRBJ1-3, the CDR3 gives the full variable domain: DVKVTQSSRYLVKRTGEKVFLECVQDMDHENMFWYRQDPGLGLRLIYFSYDVKMKEKGDIPEGYSVSREKKERFSLILESASTNQTSMYLCASSLPTGAGNTIYFGEGSWLTVV.

The V and J genes are TRBV3-1 (or the pseudogene TRBV3-2) and TRBJ1-6; no clear D. The CDR3 loop spans 13 amino acids. The V gene lost 3 bases and the J gene lost 10 bases, with 10 bases spanning the gap. Germline CDR1 LGHDT, CDR2 YNNKEL (reference sequence). Here the CDR3 reads CASSQSRESPLHF. As DNA, the CDR3 is TGTGCCAGCAGCCAGAGTAGGGAGTCACCCCTCCACTTT.

The CDR3 DNA reads TGTGCCAGCAGCTTCGGGGTAGGGGGCGTGGACGGGGAGCTGTTTTTT. It is translated as CASSFGVGGVDGELFF. The chain combines TRBV11-2 with TRBJ2-2; 7 bases line up with TRBD1. Germline assignment: CDR1 SGHAT and CDR2 FQNNGV. The junction had 11 bases not matched to a gene; V was cut back by 3 bases and J by 7 bases. This CDR3 comprises 16 residues.

This clone was detected only a few times. The chain links TRBV5-1 to TRBJ2-1; D is possibly TRBD1 (6 bases). Trimming took off 0 bases at V and 9 bases at J, with 7 bases between the two ends. Germline V gene lookup returns CDR1 SGHRS and CDR2 YFSETQ. The CDR3 loop spans 12 amino acids. This CDR3 reads CASSLGGREQFF. The CDR3 DNA is TGCGCCAGCAGCTTGGGGGGGCGTGAGCAGTTCTTC.

The chain has TRBV5-1 and TRBJ1-1; TRBD1 agrees at 7 bases. CDR1 SGHRS and CDR2 YFSETQ come from the germline V gene. V lost 2 bases, J lost 5 bases, and 6 bases stayed unmatched. The CDR3 loop spans 14 amino acids. The CDR3 here is CASSFDTGVTEAFF. The CDR3, as DNA: TGCGCCAGCAGCTTCGACACAGGGGTGACTGAAGCTTTCTTT.

This chain joins TRBV28 and TRBJ1-1; 12 bases agree with TRBD1. The CDR3 has 17 amino acids. CDR1 is MDHEN, CDR2 SYDVKM, per germline. The junction had 7 bases not matched to a gene; V was cut back by 5 bases and J by 0 bases. In nucleotides, the CDR3 is TGTGCCAGCAGTAGTCGGGACAGGGGGCCTATGAACACTGAAGCTTTCTTT. Translating gives CASSSRDRGPMNTEAFF.

This chain joins TRBV3-1 (or the pseudogene TRBV3-2) and TRBJ2-3; 9 bases agree with TRBD2. V shed 4 bases, J shed 4 bases, and the junction held 12 bases outside the gene matches. CDR1 and CDR2 from the germline V gene are LGHDT and YNNKEL (reference sequence). This CDR3 region has 17 residues. The CDR3: CASSLRGSAGGADTQYF. The CDR3 bases are TGTGCCAGCAGCCTCCGCGGTTCTGCGGGGGGGGCAGATACGCAGTATTTT.

The DNA of the CDR3 is TGTGCCAGCAGTCCTAACAGGGGGGCCAATGAGCAGTTCTTC. This encodes CASSPNRGANEQFF. The chain joins TRBV28 to TRBJ2-1; 8 nucleotides line up with TRBD1. The ends lost 5 bases at V and 6 bases at J; junction bases unmatched: 6. From germline, CDR1 is MDHEN and CDR2 SYDVKM. The CDR3 totals 14 residues.

V and J are TRBV5-1 and TRBJ2-1, with TRBD1 identical over 9 bases. V shed 4 bases, J shed 10 bases, and the junction held 6 bases outside the gene matches. The CDR3 is made up of 13 amino acids. Per germline, CDR1 SGHRS and CDR2 YFSETQ. In nucleotides, the CDR3 is TGCGCCAGCAGCCTAGGACAGGGGATGGAGCAGTTCTTC. This translates into CASSLGQGMEQFF.

The chain couples TRBV24-1 to TRBJ2-5; unclear D gene. Trimming took off 4 bases at V and 4 bases at J, with 6 bases between the two ends. The CDR3 loop spans 12 amino acids. The germline gives CDR1 KGHDR, CDR2 SFDVKD. CDR3 in amino acids: CATSDYGETQYF. CDR3 in DNA: TGTGCCACCAGTGACTACGGAGAGACCCAGTACTTC.

The CDR3 protein is CASSIEGLRPGQTNYGYTF. The CDR3 region has the DNA TGTGCCAGTAGTATAGAAGGACTCCGACCGGGACAGACTAACTATGGCTACACCTTC. The chain uses TRBV19 and TRBJ1-2; TRBD1 matches at 7 bases. Trimming cost V 0 bases and J 0 bases; bases outside gene matches: 13. The CDR3 is 19 amino acids. The germline gives CDR1 LNHDA, CDR2 SQIVND (reference sequence).

The rearrangement links TRBV18 to TRBJ2-7; a weak D match, TRBD2 (5 bases). Deletions cut 0 bases from V and 5 bases from J, with 14 bases between. Germline values: CDR1 KGHSH, CDR2 LQKENI. This CDR3 contains 15 residues. The CDR3: CASSPPETPRDEQYF. The CDR3 bases are TGTGCCAGCTCACCACCGGAGACTCCGAGGGACGAGCAGTACTTC.

CDR3 region: CASSPSLQGSGTGELFF. CDR3 DNA sequence: TGTGCCAGCTCACCGTCACTACAGGGATCCGGCACCGGGGAGCTGTTTTTT. The chain carries TRBV18 and TRBJ2-2, with a tentative D call TRBD1 (6 bases). Germline V gene lookup returns CDR1 KGHSH and CDR2 LQKENI. The CDR3 consists of 17 residues. V shed 3 bases and J shed 4 bases, with 18 bases lying between them.